The 14 T cell receptor beta chains given below trace back to one sample, sequenced in a study of cytomegalovirus exposure and HLA in healthy donors. Researchers ran the PCR with 60 Vbeta and 13 Jbeta primers. Method: immunoSEQ multiplex PCR; TCRdb's copy keeps in-frame clones and lacks some. The data contain nearly 110,000 clones, about 80% of them seen just once; the ten biggest clones take up roughly 7.8%. The sample consisted of PBMCs. These receptors were collected from a man younger than 40 in good health and CMV-seronegative.

The rearrangement links TRBV4-2 to TRBJ2-1, with 8 bases aligning to TRBD2. V dropped 7 bases and J dropped 8; count of bases not matched to a gene: 16. The CDR3 length is 16 residues. Germline CDR1 reads LGHNA; CDR2 reads YNFKEQ. Here the CDR3 reads CASTKGVGGAVDEQFF. For the CDR3, the DNA is TGTGCCAGCACTAAAGGGGTCGGGGGGGCCGTTGATGAGCAGTTCTTC.

The chain has TRBV11-3 and TRBJ2-1; 9 bases line up with TRBD2. V lost 1 base and J lost 4; bases outside the gene matches: 2. Looked up from germline, CDR1 is SGHNT and CDR2 is YENEEA. The length of the CDR3 is 15 residues. This CDR3 is CASSLVAGAYNEQFF. The CDR3 DNA reads TGTGCCAGCAGCTTAGTAGCGGGAGCTTACAATGAGCAGTTCTTC.

This clone was counted once. J is TRBJ2-7 and V is TRBV27; 8 bases align to TRBD1. This CDR3 has 14 residues. CDR1 and CDR2 from the germline V gene are MNHEY and SMNVEV (reference sequence). The ends lost 3 bases at V and 3 bases at J; junction bases unmatched: 4. The CDR3: CASSFYRGIYEQYF. CDR3 coding DNA: TGTGCCAGCAGTTTTTACAGGGGGATCTACGAGCAGTACTTC.

The CDR3 sequence: CATSRDDERGETQYF. The CDR3 DNA sequence: TGTGCCACCAGCAGAGATGATGAGAGAGGAGAGACCCAGTACTTC. V and J are TRBV15 and TRBJ2-5, with D unclear. There are 15 residues in the CDR3. In germline, CDR1 is LNHNV, CDR2 YYDKDF (reference sequence). Trimming removed 0 bases at V and 4 bases at J, with 12 bases between. The whole variable domain, filled in from reference TRBV15 and TRBJ2-5, reads DAMVIQNPRYQVTQFGKPVTLSCSQTLNHNVMYWYQQKSSQAPKLLFHYYDKDFNNEADTPDNFQSRRPNTSFCFLDIRSPGLGDTAMYLCATSRDDERGETQYFGPGTRLLVL.

In DNA form, the CDR3 reads TGTGCCAGCAGTTTAGGGTGGTCTAGGCCCAGATTCTTC. Translation: CASSLGWSRPRFF. This chain uses TRBV27 with TRBJ2-1; no firm D call. V dropped 2 bases and J dropped 16 bases, with 18 bases sitting between them. The germline CDR1 and CDR2 sequences are MNHEY and SMNVEV (reference sequence). The CDR3 has 13 residues.

This sequence joins TRBV2 and TRBJ1-5, with TRBD1 matching over 7 bases. The V gene's germline CDR1 is SNHLY and CDR2 FYNNEI. V gave up 5 bases and J gave up 6 bases; unmatched junction bases: 7. This CDR3 has 14 residues. CDR3 coding DNA: TGTGCCAGCAGTAATGACAGGGCGGGTCAGCCCCAGCATTTT. This encodes CASSNDRAGQPQHF.

The gene calls are TRBV9 and TRBJ2-3; possibly TRBD1 for D (5 bases). Germline V gives CDR1 SGDLS, CDR2 YYNGEE. Between the trimmed V and J ends, which lost 4 bases and 2 bases, there was a span of 11 bases. CDR3 size: 14 residues. This chain's CDR3 is CASSYSGYTDTQYF. The CDR3 nucleotides read TGTGCCAGCAGCTACTCAGGGTACACAGATACGCAGTATTTT.

V and J are TRBV10-3 and TRBJ2-7, with a weak D call TRBD1 (6 bases). This CDR3 is built from 14 residues. The ends were cut back, 3 bases at V and 3 bases at J, with 12 bases in the middle. The germline gives CDR1 ENHRY, CDR2 SYGVKD. The CDR3 is CAISDSGESYEQYF. CDR3 in DNA: TGTGCCATCAGTGACTCAGGGGAAAGCTACGAGCAGTACTTC.

The J gene is TRBJ1-5, the V gene TRBV5-6, with D perhaps TRBD1 (5 bases). V shed 4 bases and J shed 3 bases, with 14 bases lying between them. The CDR3 consists of 15 residues. Looked up from germline, CDR1 is SGHDT and CDR2 is YYEEEE. CDR3: CASSPGSGVNQPQHF. Written as DNA, the CDR3 is TGTGCCAGCAGCCCGGGGTCGGGGGTCAATCAGCCCCAGCATTTT.

The chain combines TRBV5-1 with TRBJ1-2, with 8 bases lining up with TRBD1. Losses at the gene ends were 0 bases for V and 2 bases for J; bases not matched to a gene: 3. The CDR3 is 15 amino acids. From germline, CDR1 is SGHRS and CDR2 YFSETQ. The chain's CDR3 is CASSLGTGTNYGYTF. CDR3 nucleotides: TGCGCCAGCAGCTTGGGGACAGGGACCAACTATGGCTACACCTTC.

This clone has more than one count but fewer than ten. The chain employs TRBV19 and TRBJ2-1; 12 bases are a match to TRBD2. The CDR3 runs to 16 residues. Germline CDR1 and CDR2: LNHDA and SQIVND (reference sequence). J gave up 0 bases and V 9 bases, and 6 bases lay outside the gene matches. The CDR3 protein is CASTTSGGNSYNEQFF. CDR3 DNA sequence: TGTGCCAGCACTACTAGCGGGGGGAACTCCTACAATGAGCAGTTCTTC.

This clone appeared once. This chain's CDR3 is CASSLEGDRGAFSGANVLTF. CDR3 nucleotide sequence: TGTGCCAGCAGCTTAGAGGGGGACAGGGGGGCTTTCTCTGGGGCCAACGTCCTGACTTTC. This chain links TRBV13 with TRBJ2-6; 11 bases map to TRBD1. The CDR3 sequence is 20 residues long. Germline V CDR1 and CDR2: PRHDT, FYEKMQ (reference sequence). The J segment lost 0 bases and the V segment lost 1 base, leaving 8 bases of the junction unmatched.

This chain uses TRBV5-6 with TRBJ2-7; D unclear. Per the germline V gene, CDR1 is SGHDT and CDR2 is YYEEEE. The CDR3 has 15 residues. The V end lost 0 bases, the J end lost 2 bases, and 12 bases lay between the germline ends. This CDR3 reads CASSLDLGTTYEQYF. In nucleotides, the CDR3 is TGTGCCAGCAGCTTGGATCTCGGCACTACCTACGAGCAGTACTTC. Supplemented by reference TRBV5-6 and TRBJ2-7, the full variable domain reads DAGVTQSPTHLIKTRGQQVTLRCSPKSGHDTVSWYQQALGQGPQFIFQYYEEEERQRGNFPDRFSGHQFPNYSSELNVNALLLGDSALYLCASSLDLGTTYEQYFGPGTRLTVT.

The rearrangement links TRBV29-1 to TRBJ1-2; D possibly corresponds to TRBD1 (5 bases). CDR1 is SQVTM, CDR2 ANQGSEA, per germline. Trimming left V 3 bases short and J 4 bases short, with 12 bases between. The CDR3 covers 13 residues. Here the CDR3 reads CSVERGDAYGYTF. Written as DNA, the CDR3 is TGCAGCGTTGAGCGGGGGGACGCCTATGGCTACACCTTC.